A single sample is the source of the 17 T cell receptor beta chains below, sequenced in a study of T cell responses to AZD1222 COVID-19 vaccine. Repertoires were generated with immunoSEQ multiplex PCR, while TCRdb's copy carries only in-frame clones and drops some. The table includes some 150,000 clones, 85% to 90% detected once. Sequencing used peripheral blood, obtained 28 days after the second AZD1222 dose. The source is an adult who received the AZD1222 COVID-19 vaccine.

The CDR3 loop reads CASLKGGQGHQPQHF. The CDR3 region has the DNA TGTGCCAGTCTAAAGGGTGGGCAGGGGCATCAGCCCCAGCATTTT. The chain links TRBV19 to TRBJ1-5; D is possibly TRBD1 (6 bases). V gave up 8 bases and J gave up 5 bases, with 19 bases separating them. CDR1 is LNHDA and CDR2 is SQIVND in the germline V gene (reference sequence). CDR3 length: 15 residues.

The gene calls are TRBV4-1 and TRBJ2-7; 10 bases align to TRBD1. The CDR3 extends over 16 amino acids. The ends lost 0 bases at V and 2 bases at J; junction bases unmatched: 4. Germline V CDR1 and CDR2: MGHRA, YSYEKL. The CDR3 DNA reads TGCGCCAGCAGCCAAGAGTCCGGGACAGGGGCCTACGAGCAGTACTTC. Amino acids: CASSQESGTGAYEQYF.

V and J are TRBV30 and TRBJ2-3, with D uncertain. This CDR3 contains 12 residues. Trimming took 3 bases from V and 5 from J, leaving 9 bases between them. Germline CDR1 is GTSNPN and CDR2 is SVGIG (reference sequence). This chain's CDR3 is CAWSPQQDTQYF. The CDR3 nucleotides are TGTGCCTGGAGCCCACAGCAAGATACGCAGTATTTT.

This clone has only one observation. The rearrangement uses TRBV14 and TRBJ1-2; 9 positions agree with TRBD1. Germline V gene sequence: CDR1 SGHDN, CDR2 FVKESK. The CDR3 covers 16 residues. The J segment lost 5 bases and the V segment lost 0 bases, leaving 7 bases of the junction unmatched. The CDR3 here is CASSQDQGTGKYGYTF. Written as DNA, the CDR3 is TGTGCCAGCAGCCAAGATCAAGGGACAGGGAAATATGGCTACACCTTC.

This chain connects TRBV20-1 to TRBJ2-3; D remains unclear. Germline V gives CDR1 DFQATT, CDR2 SNEGSKA (reference sequence). The CDR3 sequence is 11 residues long. The CDR3 is CSAKNTDTQYF. DNA for the CDR3: TGCAGCGCAAAGAACACAGATACGCAGTATTTT.

This CDR3 reads CASSWSQGARGYTF. Written as DNA, the CDR3 is TGCGCCAGCAGCTGGTCACAGGGGGCGCGTGGCTACACCTTC. The chain combines TRBV5-1 with TRBJ1-2, with 9 bases matching TRBD1. V trimming: 3 bases; J trimming: 7 bases; junction bases outside the gene matches: 7. The germline gives CDR1 SGHRS, CDR2 YFSETQ. The CDR3 has 14 residues.

V and J are TRBV18 and TRBJ1-1; 7 nucleotides align to TRBD1. The CDR3 has 17 amino acids. J lost 0 bases, V lost 3 bases, and 10 bases had no gene match. Germline values: CDR1 KGHSH, CDR2 LQKENI. CDR3 DNA sequence: TGTGCCAGCTCACCTGGAGAGGACAGGACAATGAACACTGAAGCTTTCTTT. It encodes CASSPGEDRTMNTEAFF.

The V and J genes are TRBV10-2 and TRBJ1-1; 8 bases match TRBD1. V lost 6 bases to trimming and J lost 1 base; unmatched junction nucleotides: 7. Germline values: CDR1 WSHSY, CDR2 SAAADI. The CDR3 runs to 15 residues. CDR3 nucleotide sequence: TGCGCCAGCAGGGCGGACAGGGTTACGAACACTGAAGCTTTCTTT. It translates to CASRADRVTNTEAFF.

This clone was observed a handful of times. V and J are TRBV28 and TRBJ2-5; 8 bases are shared with TRBD2. CDR3 length equals 13 residues. Germline V lookup: CDR1 MDHEN, CDR2 SYDVKM. The V segment lost 11 bases and the J segment 4 bases; nucleotides outside the gene matches: 9. CDR3 sequence (DNA): TGTGCCGTTTTGTCGGGGGGGCGAGAGACCCAGTACTTC. This translates into CAVLSGGRETQYF.

The V and J genes are TRBV9 and TRBJ1-3, with a tentative D call TRBD1 (5 bases). This CDR3 is 15 amino acids long. The V end was cut by 4 bases, the J end by 1 base, with 12 bases between. In germline, CDR1 is SGDLS, CDR2 YYNGEE. CDR3 loop: CASSPDIFSGNTIYF. In DNA, the CDR3 is TGTGCCAGCAGCCCGGACATCTTTTCTGGAAACACCATATATTTT. The complete variable domain, with remaining parts taken from reference TRBV9 and TRBJ1-3, reads DSGVTQTPKHLITATGQRVTLRCSPRSGDLSVYWYQQSLDQGLQFLIQYYNGEERAKGNILERFSAQQFPDLHSELNLSSLELGDSALYFCASSPDIFSGNTIYFGEGSWLTVV.

The J gene is TRBJ1-1, the V gene TRBV18; 8 nucleotides align to TRBD1. The germline V gene has CDR1 KGHSH and CDR2 LQKENI. J gave up 0 bases and V 5 bases, and 8 bases lay outside the gene matches. CDR3 length: 16 residues. CDR3 amino acids: CASSLQGVGMNTEAFF. The CDR3 nucleotides are TGTGCCAGCTCATTACAGGGGGTCGGCATGAACACTGAAGCTTTCTTT.

The chain is built from TRBV3-1 (or the pseudogene TRBV3-2) and TRBJ1-1, with unresolved D. V shed 4 bases and J shed 1 base, with 13 bases lying between them. The CDR3 totals 15 residues. The germline CDR1 and CDR2 sequences are LGHDT and YNNKEL (reference sequence). The CDR3 region is CASSRGFETNTEAFF. The DNA for the CDR3 is TGTGCCAGCAGCCGGGGTTTTGAAACGAACACTGAAGCTTTCTTT.

This sequence joins TRBV2 and TRBJ2-3, with 7 bases that match TRBD2. This CDR3 is 14 amino acids long. With 6 bases clipped from V and 0 bases from J, the junction kept 3 bases outside the gene matches. Germline V gene data show CDR1 as SNHLY and CDR2 as FYNNEI. CDR3 residues: CASRFSGSTDTQYF. The DNA of the CDR3 is TGTGCCAGCAGATTTAGCGGGAGCACAGATACGCAGTATTTT. The full variable domain, with the rest looked up from reference TRBV2 and TRBJ2-3, is EPEVTQTPSHQVTQMGQEVILRCVPISNHLYFYWYRQILGQKVEFLVSFYNNEISEKSEIFDDQFSVERPDGSNFTLKIRSTKLEDSAMYFCASRFSGSTDTQYFGPGTRLTVL.

The chain recombines TRBV10-1 with TRBJ2-3; TRBD2 matches at 9 bases. After removal of 4 bases from V and 3 bases from J, the junction contained 11 bases not matched to a gene. There are 17 residues in the CDR3. CDR1 and CDR2 from the germline V gene are WNHNN and SYGVQD (reference sequence). The DNA for the CDR3 is TGCGCCAGCAGTGGACGTTTGGCGGGAGGGCGGACAGATACGCAGTATTTT. Translated: CASSGRLAGGRTDTQYF.

V is TRBV6-5 and J is TRBJ2-2; tentative D call: TRBD2 (5 bases). V was cut by 2 bases and J by 4 bases, with 11 bases left in between. This CDR3 is built from 15 residues. Per the germline V gene, CDR1 is MNHEY and CDR2 is SVGAGI. This CDR3 is CASSYTEVGTGELFF. CDR3 nucleotides: TGTGCCAGCAGTTACACGGAGGTGGGCACCGGGGAGCTGTTTTTT.

CDR3 sequence (DNA): TGTGCCACCGCCGGGGGGAAAACCTATAATTCACCCCTCCACTTT. This codes for CATAGGKTYNSPLHF. The chain joins TRBV28 to TRBJ1-6; D possibly corresponds to TRBD1 (5 bases). This CDR3 has 15 residues. V gave up 10 bases and J gave up 2 bases, with 15 bases separating them. CDR1 is MDHEN, CDR2 SYDVKM, per germline.

J is TRBJ2-7 and V is TRBV5-1; D is undetermined. The CDR3 runs 15 residues. V gave up 2 bases and J gave up 3 bases, with 15 bases separating them. Germline V gives CDR1 SGHRS, CDR2 YFSETQ. CDR3 sequence: CASSFGRSRDYEQYF. The CDR3, as DNA: TGCGCCAGCAGCTTCGGTCGCAGTCGAGACTACGAGCAGTACTTC.